This TCR beta chain was identified during a study of PD-L1 blockade in urothelial cancer. Time point described: peripheral blood 6 weeks after treatment start. The data were produced by immunoSEQ multiplex PCR, yet TCRdb's version contains in-frame clones alone and is incomplete. Found here are 25,000 to 35,000 clones, about four fifths of them singletons; the top ten hold approximately 3.5%. The CDR3 extends over 14 amino acids. With V trimmed by 3 bases and J by 6 bases, 7 bases remained unmatched. The germline V gene has CDR1 SGHAT and CDR2 FQNNGV. The chain recombines TRBV11-2 with TRBJ1-1; 7 bases agree with TRBD1. This sample comprised PBMCs, obtained around atezolizumab (anti-PD-L1) treatment. This TCR was sampled from a man in his sixties or seventies with urothelial cancer. The chain's CDR3 is CASSFSGGWSEAFF. As DNA, the CDR3 is TGTGCCAGCAGCTTCTCAGGGGGTTGGTCTGAAGCTTTCTTT.